What follows describes a single T cell receptor (beta chain). Its matching antigen is unknown. The sample belongs to a study of T cell responses to AZD1222 COVID-19 vaccine. Overall study findings and caveats: The study sampled repertoires only after the peak T cell response. Mostly white British, mostly female donors; authors suggested clonal diversity may be underestimated.

Libraries were prepared by immunoSEQ multiplex PCR; TCRdb keeps only in-frame clonotypes and omits some of them. The top ten hold over 1.5% of the sample, which has over 120,000 clones, 80% to 95% seen once. The clonotype comes from an adult in good health. The specimen was peripheral blood, collected on day 0 of AZD1222 vaccination.

The CDR3 nucleotides read TGTGCCAGCAACGGGCGAAATCAGCCCCAGCATTTT. This codes for CASNGRNQPQHF. The chain employs TRBV28 and TRBJ1-5; no clear D. This CDR3 has 12 residues. Trimming took 7 bases from V and 4 from J, leaving 8 bases between them. Germline CDR1 and CDR2: MDHEN and SYDVKM.